This T cell receptor (beta chain) was profiled in a study of CD8+ T cells in alopecia areata. Across the whole study: Tofacitinib ran for 6 to 18 months before 6 months off drug.

Researchers took lesional scalp punch biopsies and peripheral blood from people who were alopecia areata patients. Study-level findings and limits: Normal scalp showed lower clonality than lesional scalp, especially alopecia totalis/universalis.

Germline V gives CDR1 SQVTM, CDR2 ANQGSEA. This CDR3 comprises 13 residues. V lost 6 bases and J lost 0, with 11 bases in between. For this clone: Antigen: not known.

Isolated RNA was reverse transcribed into cDNA used as the sequencing template. Method: immunoSEQ multiplex PCR; TCRdb's copy keeps in-frame clones and lacks some. The sample consists of some 170,000 clones, 67% of them appearing once. The sequence was collected from a human donor with alopecia areata. The sequenced sample was CD8+ T cells sorted from blood, obtained at week 0. This sequence joins TRBV29-1 and TRBJ1-2; no clear D gene. The DNA of the CDR3 is TGCAGCGTGAGTTCTGTAACTAACTATGGCTACACCTTC. It yields the protein CSVSSVTNYGYTF. The whole variable domain, remainder taken from reference TRBV29-1 and TRBJ1-2, is SAVISQKPSRDICQRGTSLTIQCQVDSQVTMMFWYRQQPGQSLTLIATANQGSEATYESGFVIDKFPISRPNLTFSTLTVSNMSPEDSSIYLCSVSSVTNYGYTFGSGTRLTVV.